Listed below are T cell receptor beta chains from one sample, sequenced in a study of CXCR3-negative and CXCR3-positive naive CD8 T cells. Each CDR3 protein gets one entry in TCRdb, which reprocessed the 5' RACE reads and gives no DNA. Across over 100,000 distinct CDR3 sequences, the top ten clones capture 0.41% of the sample. The sample taken for sequencing was naive CXCR3+ CD8+ T cells from blood. Receptors originate from a human donor in good health. Some clones in this sample may be carry-over from other donors' samples. Each CDR3 is given with its conserved first and last residue. Fields, in order: J gene, CDR3 length, V gene, CDR3 protein.

>TRBJ2-5|16|TRBV7-6
CASSLFVPAERDTQYF
>TRBJ1-5|14|TRBV6-1
CASSPGTGNQPQHF
>TRBJ2-7|15|TRBV29-1
CSVEDTSGEDYEQYF
>TRBJ2-2|15|TRBV6-5
CASTQSGANTGELFF
>TRBJ2-2|15|TRBV12-3/TRBV12-4
CASSSPGQGIGELFF
>TRBJ1-1|18|TRBV27
CASSLSLGSWELNTEAFF
>TRBJ1-5|16|TRBV5-6
CASSFWRTGSNQPQHF
>TRBJ2-1|15|TRBV7-9
CASSLEQVPYNEQFF
>TRBJ1-1|16|TRBV5-5
CASSLVGLGPNTEAFF
>TRBJ2-2|18|TRBV12-5
CASGLVPGTMGNTGELFF